This T cell receptor beta chain appears in the sequencing data of a study of HIV-infected patients and healthy controls. All unsorted peripheral T cells were captured because whole blood was used without fractionation. Whole-study findings and limits: HIV-infected repertoires had significantly higher mean Gini indices than controls, possibly reflecting oligoclonality.

Many counts were recorded for this clonotype. Its antigen is undetermined. The germline gives CDR1 LNHDA, CDR2 SQIVND (reference sequence). CDR3 length: 16 amino acids. V shed 4 bases, J shed 3 bases, and the junction held 8 bases outside the gene matches. cDNA was made from 500 ng RNA using alpha and beta constant primers. Each of the alpha and beta chains got its own library through chain-specific third strand synthesis with indices. TCRdb analysed the 5' RACE reads with MiXCR anew, one entry per CDR3 protein. The table shows nearly 25,000 distinct CDR3 sequences, with roughly 7.9% occurring only once.

This TCR was recovered from an adult in good health. The genes are TRBV19 and TRBJ2-1; 8 nucleotides align to TRBD2. Sequencing used blood. Here the CDR3 DNA reads TGTGCCAGTAGTACGGGTGGGGCGGGGGGCTACAATGAGCAGTTCTTC. It is translated as CASSTGGAGGYNEQFF.